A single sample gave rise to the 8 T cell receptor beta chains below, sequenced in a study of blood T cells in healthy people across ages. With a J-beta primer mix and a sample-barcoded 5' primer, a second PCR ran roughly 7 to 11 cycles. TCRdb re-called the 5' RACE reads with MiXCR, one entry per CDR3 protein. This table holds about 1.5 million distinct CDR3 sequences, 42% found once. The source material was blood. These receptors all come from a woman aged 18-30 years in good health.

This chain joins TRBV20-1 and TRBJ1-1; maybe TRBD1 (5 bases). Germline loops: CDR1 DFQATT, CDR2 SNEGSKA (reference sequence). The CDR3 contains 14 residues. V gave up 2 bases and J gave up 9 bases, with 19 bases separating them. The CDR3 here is CSARSNRNGDQAFF. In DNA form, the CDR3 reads TGCAGTGCTAGAAGCAACAGGAATGGGGACCAAGCTTTCTTT.

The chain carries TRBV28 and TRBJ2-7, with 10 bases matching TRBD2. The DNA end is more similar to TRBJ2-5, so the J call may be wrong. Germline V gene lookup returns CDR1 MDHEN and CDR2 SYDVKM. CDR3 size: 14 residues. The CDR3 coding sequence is TGTGCCAGCAGTTCCTCTAGCGGGAGTGGGACCCAGTACTTC. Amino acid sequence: CASSSSSGSGTQYF.

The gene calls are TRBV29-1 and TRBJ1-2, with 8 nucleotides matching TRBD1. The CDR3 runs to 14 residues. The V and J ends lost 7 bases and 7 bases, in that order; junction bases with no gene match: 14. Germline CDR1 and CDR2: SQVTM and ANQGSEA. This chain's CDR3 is CSAQGQGLGFGYTF. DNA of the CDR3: TGCAGCGCCCAAGGACAGGGTCTAGGCTTTGGCTACACCTTC.

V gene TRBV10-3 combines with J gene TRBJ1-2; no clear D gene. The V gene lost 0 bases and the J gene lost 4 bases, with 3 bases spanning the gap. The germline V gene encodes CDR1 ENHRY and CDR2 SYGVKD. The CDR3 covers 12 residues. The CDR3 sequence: CAISESLYGYTF. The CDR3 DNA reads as TGTGCCATCAGTGAGTCACTCTATGGCTACACCTTC.

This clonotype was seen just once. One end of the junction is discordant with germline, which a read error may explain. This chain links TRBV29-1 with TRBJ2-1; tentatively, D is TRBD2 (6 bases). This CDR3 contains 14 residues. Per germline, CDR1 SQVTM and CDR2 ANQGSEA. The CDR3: CSVERLVTYNELFF. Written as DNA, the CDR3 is TGCAGCGTTGAAAGACTAGTAACCTACAATGAGCTGTTCTTC.

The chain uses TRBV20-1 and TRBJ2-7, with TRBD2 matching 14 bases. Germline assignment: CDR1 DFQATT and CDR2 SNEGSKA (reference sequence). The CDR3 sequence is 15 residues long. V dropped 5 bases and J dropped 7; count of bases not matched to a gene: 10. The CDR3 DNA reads TGCAGTGCTCCACCCGGGACTAGCGGGAGAGATGAGCAGTACTTC. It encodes CSAPPGTSGRDEQYF.

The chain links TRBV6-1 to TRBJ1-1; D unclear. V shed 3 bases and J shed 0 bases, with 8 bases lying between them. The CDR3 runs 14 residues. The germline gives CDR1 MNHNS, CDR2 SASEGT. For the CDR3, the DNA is TGTGCCAGCAGTGATGGACGGATGAACACTGAAGCTTTCTTT. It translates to CASSDGRMNTEAFF.

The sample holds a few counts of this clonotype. The CDR3 DNA reads as TGTGCCAGCAGCTCCTCGGCAGTCCCCTACGAGCAGTACTTC. Encoded protein: CASSSSAVPYEQYF. The rearrangement joins TRBV12-3 or TRBV12-4 to TRBJ2-7; D remains unclear. The CDR3 spans 14 residues. V gave up 6 bases and J gave up 2 bases, with 14 bases separating them.